This T cell receptor beta chain was documented in a study of cytomegalovirus exposure and HLA in healthy donors (dated by TCRdb to 2016 to 2017). About the study as a whole: An earlier analysis of roughly 500 of the donors reported 250 to 350 Gb of sequence data and roughly 100 million unique TCR beta sequences from about 179 million T cells. The study aimed to test whether signatures of past pathogen exposure could be identified by cataloging public T cell receptors. In an earlier analysis of a few hundred of the donors, high-throughput TCR beta sequencing was used to judge whether each TCR beta V gene segment behaved as functional or pseudogenic. Every repertoire in the discovery cohort had been generated on one and the same sequencing platform. To predict cytomegalovirus infection status, the study brought together high-throughput TCR immunosequencing, statistical association of individual TCRs with disease status, and machine learning. In a later analysis, previously published TCR beta repertoires from roughly 710 donors were re-analyzed and high-resolution HLA genotyping was added so that TCR occurrence patterns could be studied. Along with the roughly 710-subject first cohort, a separate validation cohort of over a hundred different subjects was used. Donor age, sex, ethnicity and CMV serostatus were collected together with the repertoire data. Rather than using new phenotypic data, the later analysis identified candidate immune exposures from TCR beta sequences and from how often those sequences occurred across donors. Roughly 5 DR-DQ haplotypes were handled as single units for association and clustering, since linkage in the cohort was strong. Across some 400 genotyped donors of the cohort, an average of about 240,000 unique TCR beta nucleotide sequences per donor were sequenced, and roughly a sixth of those sequences were non-productive. Genome-wide SNP genotypes for about three fifths of the roughly 670 donors were used in a later genetic analysis, which treated that subset as a discovery cohort. Of the roughly 400 genotyped donors, around 81% fell in the genetic ancestry cluster associated with self-reported Caucasian donors. The study used immunosequencing to profile the T cell repertoires of some 600 subjects and linked those repertoires to cytomegalovirus serostatus. The number of typed donors differed by locus: about 629-630 for A, B, C, DRB1 and DQB1; 522 for DQA1; approximately 600 for DPA1; and some 430 for DPB1. Approximately 330 gigabases of sequencing data and roughly 80 million unique TCR sequences made up an early release that covered approximately 650 HLA-typed donors. HLA typing covered class I and class II loci at four-digit resolution. The full study reports these points: Several of the top co-occurrence clusters appeared to be linked to parvovirus B19, influenza, CMV and Epstein-Barr virus, according to a later analysis. A few of the identified cytomegalovirus-associated TCR beta chains were confirmed in vitro to be specific for cytomegalovirus antigens. In a later analysis, the rate of TCR association differed among HLA loci, with DRB1 alleles having the most associated TCRs and HLA-C alleles having the fewest. Linkage disequilibrium might explain the correlated functional status among segregating V segments, but an unknown experimental factor could not be ruled out. In a later analysis, 15,000 to 20,000 TCR beta sequences were associated with specific HLA alleles at a false discovery rate of 0.05. The presence/absence analyses assumed that sequencing depth was roughly uniform across donors, and that assumption may not be true. Most TCR sequences were seen in very few donors, while some public TCRs were found in many individuals. In a later analysis, HLA-associated TCR beta chains were found to be more clonally expanded and to have lower generation probabilities than equally common non-associated chains. Because some donors lacked HLA typing at each locus, the association tests relied only on the typed subset. Some IMGT-functional V segments, including TRBV6-2 and TRBV6-3, could not be distinguished by the 87-base-pair reads and were therefore excluded. A cluster of highly shared sequence variants was judged likely to be a technical artifact of the sequencing pipeline. CMV serostatus was the only immune exposure information available for the cohort. Because counts were too low, around 17 rarely observed V segments, including chromosome 9 orphons, were left out of the earlier analysis of 500 to 750 of the donors. Cytomegalovirus status was reported to be diagnosed by the classifier with high specificity and sensitivity in both the original and validation cohorts. An association between a missense DCLRE1C variant and V-gene and J-gene trimming of TCR beta chains was found in a later genetic analysis and replicated in an independent cohort. In the study, 150 to 200 TCR beta chains were listed as associated with cytomegalovirus. An earlier analysis of several hundred of the donors showed that most TCR beta V segments appeared in productive rearrangements either about 87% or about 30% of the time, which broadly matched IMGT annotations. A further reported finding was that TCR beta sequences accurately predicted the HLA-A and HLA-B alleles for most subjects in the first cohort. A later analysis found that most CMV-associated TCR beta chains appeared HLA-restricted, with HLA associations seemingly driven largely by CMV exposure. When HLA alleles, especially DR and DQ, strongly co-occurred, attributing TCR associations to individual alleles was difficult. In this cohort, only TCR beta chains were sequenced, and detectable features were limited by the absence of alpha or paired-chain data. It was suggested by the authors that the approach could potentially be generalized to other disease states and immunological phenotypes. In a later genetic analysis, fewer N-insertions in productive TCRs were reported among donors in an Asian-associated ancestry cluster than the roughly 700-donor mean.

Comment on this clone: Its antigen remains undetermined. Per-nucleotide qualities are absent, and no much larger clonotype sits a single base away.

As encoded in the germline V gene, CDR1 is SGHRS while CDR2 is YFSETQ. CDR3 length: 16 amino acids, cysteine to phenylalanine. Kept here is only the CDR3 DNA, which spans 48 bases and is read in frame from base 1. At the junction V is shortened by 0 bases and J by 2 bases, with 13 bases in between. The cohort comprised around 690 healthy bone marrow donors. Cohort members were all nominally healthy when sampled, although unrecorded immune exposures were likely present. The donor was CMV seronegative and belonged to the group of over 300 seronegative cohort members. A peripheral blood sample was provided by each donor, and peripheral blood mononuclear cells were used for TCR beta sequencing. Genomic DNA was extracted from the blood cell samples with the Qiagen DNeasy Blood Extraction Kit. The library was built by means of the immunoSEQ multiplex PCR assay. For the multiplex PCR, a mixture combining 60 forward primers for TCR Vbeta segments and 13 reverse primers for TCR Jbeta segments was used. The CDR3 region of rearranged TCR beta genes was amplified from genomic DNA by a multiplex PCR assay. The Illumina HiSeq System was used to sequence the amplified TCR beta libraries as 87-base-pair reads. As for the authors' bioinformatics: A later analysis tallied 70 million to 100 million unique TCR beta chains across the 666 repertoires, and around 10 million of those chains were shared by two or more donors. To remove PCR and sequencing errors, raw reads were error-corrected and collapsed into unique sequences using a nearest-neighbor algorithm that merged closely related sequences. CDR3 sequences were aligned to IMGT reference sequences to assign V, D and J gene segments. For a sequence to be retained, a match of at least six nucleotides to both a V gene segment and a J gene segment was required. A rearrangement was called productive if the CDR3 had no stop codons and remained in frame with V and J, and every other rearrangement was called non-productive. Following IMGT convention, CDR3 was defined as the stretch from the second conserved V-encoded cysteine up to the conserved J-encoded phenylalanine. The earlier analysis of some 550 of the donors excluded any sequence lacking an unambiguous match to a single V gene segment. In an earlier analysis of 450 to 700 of the donors, V segments were called functional above 56.7% productive rearrangements and were called segregating when the between-donor standard deviation exceeded 5%. To diagnose cytomegalovirus status from the catalog of TCR beta chain sequences, a statistical classification framework was built. In a later analysis, TCR nucleotide sequences were compared against IMGT/GENE-DB human TR gene sequences so that V and J genes could be assigned. The TCRdist pipeline was used in a later analysis to assign CDR3 sequences and most-parsimonious VDJ recombination scenarios. In a later analysis, every TCR beta chain was defined by the combination of its CDR3 amino acid sequence and its V-gene family, and reads without a unique V-gene family were dropped. A later analysis removed 600 or so highly shared, low-generation-probability nucleotide sequences to deal with suspected cross-contamination and a sequencing artifact. For each public chain, a later analysis derived a clonal expansion index from normalized ranks of inferred template counts within each repertoire. A later analysis computed generation probabilities with a VDJ recombination model fitted to out-of-frame rearrangements, and checked the results against IGoR. Hypergeometric tests were used in a later analysis to score TCR-TCR, TCR-HLA and TCR-CMV co-occurrence, with a repertoire-size bias correction applied to the TCR pairs. A later analysis estimated false discovery rates by permuting HLA or CMV assignments 20 times. A later analysis grouped co-occurring TCRs with DBSCAN, adding TCRdist sequence similarity when clustering within HLA-allele-positive subsets. Repertoires with fewer than 30,000 or more than 120,000 public chains were left out of co-occurrence clustering, as were about five repertoires with anomalous nucleotide sharing. Imported from immuneACCESS, the table was reduced by TCRdb to in-frame sequences with V and J called. These copies leave out some clones; in studies compared against another copy, an unresolved V gene accounts for under half, and the cause of the remainder is not known. V and J calls plus clone size are reproduced from that table; the DNA served to infer D and trimming. The sample contains under 150,000 clones, roughly 80% of them found a single time. The top ten constitute nearly 3.5% of the sample.

The chain links TRBV5-1 with TRBJ2-3; a tentative D match to TRBD1 spans 6 bases. The TCR sequence derives from a male donor in good health and CMV-seronegative. Sample: PBMCs. At the DNA level, the sequence is TGCGCCAGCAGCTTGGTGTCAGGGGTGCCCACAGATACGCAGTATTTT. Translated, this is CASSLVSGVPTDTQYF.